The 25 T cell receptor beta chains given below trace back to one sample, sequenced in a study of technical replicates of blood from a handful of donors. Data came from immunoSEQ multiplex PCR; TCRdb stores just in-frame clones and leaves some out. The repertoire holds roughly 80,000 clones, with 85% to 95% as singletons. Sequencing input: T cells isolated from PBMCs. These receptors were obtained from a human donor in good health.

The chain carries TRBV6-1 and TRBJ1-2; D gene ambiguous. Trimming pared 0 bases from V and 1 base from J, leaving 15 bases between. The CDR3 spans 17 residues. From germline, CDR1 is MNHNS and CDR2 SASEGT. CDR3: CASSEAYADTSNYGYTF. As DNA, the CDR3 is TGTGCCAGCAGTGAAGCGTACGCAGATACCAGTAACTATGGCTACACCTTC.

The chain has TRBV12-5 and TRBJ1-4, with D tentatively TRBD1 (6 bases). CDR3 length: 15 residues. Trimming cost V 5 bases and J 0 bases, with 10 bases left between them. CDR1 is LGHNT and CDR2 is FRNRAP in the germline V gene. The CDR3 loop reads CASGPNRATNEKLFF. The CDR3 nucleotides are TGTGCTAGTGGTCCAAACAGGGCAACTAATGAAAAACTGTTTTTT.

This CDR3 is CASSQSWLQGHYGYTF. The CDR3 coding sequence is TGCGCCAGCAGTCAATCGTGGCTTCAGGGGCACTATGGCTACACCTTC. The V and J genes are TRBV23-1 and TRBJ1-2, with a weak D call TRBD1 (6 bases). TRBV23-1 qualifies as an ORF whose function is uncertain. The CDR3 consists of 16 residues. V gave up 0 bases and J gave up 3 bases, with 14 bases separating them.

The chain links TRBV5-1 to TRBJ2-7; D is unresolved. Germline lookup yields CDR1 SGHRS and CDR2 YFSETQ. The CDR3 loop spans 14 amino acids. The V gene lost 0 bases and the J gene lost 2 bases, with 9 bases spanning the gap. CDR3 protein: CASSLEVGTYEQYF. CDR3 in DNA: TGCGCCAGCAGCTTGGAAGTCGGTACCTACGAGCAGTACTTC.

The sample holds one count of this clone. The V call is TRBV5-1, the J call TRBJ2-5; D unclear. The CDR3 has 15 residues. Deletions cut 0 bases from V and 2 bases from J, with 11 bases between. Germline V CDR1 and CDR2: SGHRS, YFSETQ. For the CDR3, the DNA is TGCGCCAGCAGCTTGGGTGGTACGACTCAAGAGACCCAGTACTTC. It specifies CASSLGGTTQETQYF. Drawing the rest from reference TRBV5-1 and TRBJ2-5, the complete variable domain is KAGVTQTPRYLIKTRGQQVTLSCSPISGHRSVSWYQQTPGQGLQFLFEYFSETQRNKGNFPGRFSGRQFSNSRSEMNVSTLELGDSALYLCASSLGGTTQETQYFGPGTRLLVL.

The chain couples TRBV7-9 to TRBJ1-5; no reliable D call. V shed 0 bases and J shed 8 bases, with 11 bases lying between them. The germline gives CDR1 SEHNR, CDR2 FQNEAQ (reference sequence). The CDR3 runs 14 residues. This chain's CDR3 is CASSLAPSGKPQHF. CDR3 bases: TGTGCCAGCAGCTTAGCGCCCTCGGGAAAGCCCCAGCATTTT.

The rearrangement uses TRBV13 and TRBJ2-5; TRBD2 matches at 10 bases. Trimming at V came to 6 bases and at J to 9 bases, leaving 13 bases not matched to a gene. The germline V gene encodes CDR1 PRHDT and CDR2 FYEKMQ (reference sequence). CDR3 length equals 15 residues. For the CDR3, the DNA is TGTGCCAGCAGTTACTCAACTAGCGGGGTGGGGGCCCAGTACTTC. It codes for CASSYSTSGVGAQYF.

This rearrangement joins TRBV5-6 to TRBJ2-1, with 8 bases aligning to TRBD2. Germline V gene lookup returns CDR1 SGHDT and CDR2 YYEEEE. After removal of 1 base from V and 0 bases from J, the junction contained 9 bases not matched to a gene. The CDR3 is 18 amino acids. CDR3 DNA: TGTGCCAGCAGCTTGCTGCGGGAGGCTCGGAGCTCCTACAATGAGCAGTTCTTC. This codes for CASSLLREARSSYNEQFF.

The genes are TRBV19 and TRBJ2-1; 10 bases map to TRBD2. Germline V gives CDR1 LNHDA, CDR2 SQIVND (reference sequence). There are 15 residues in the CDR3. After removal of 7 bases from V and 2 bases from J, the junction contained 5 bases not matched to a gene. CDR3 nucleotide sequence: TGTGCCAGTAAAAGGCTAGCGGGAGCCTACAATGAGCAGTTCTTC. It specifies CASKRLAGAYNEQFF.

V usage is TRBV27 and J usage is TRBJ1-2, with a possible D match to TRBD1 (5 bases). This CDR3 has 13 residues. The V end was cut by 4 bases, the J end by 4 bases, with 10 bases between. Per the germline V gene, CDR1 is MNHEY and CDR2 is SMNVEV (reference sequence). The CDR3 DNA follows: TGTGCCAGCAGTTCTACAGGTTTCTATGGCTACACCTTC. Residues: CASSSTGFYGYTF.

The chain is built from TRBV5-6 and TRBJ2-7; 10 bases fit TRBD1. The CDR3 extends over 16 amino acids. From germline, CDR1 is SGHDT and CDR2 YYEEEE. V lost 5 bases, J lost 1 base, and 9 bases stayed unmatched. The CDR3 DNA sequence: TGTGCCAGCAGTCACGTCACGGACAGGGGGTCCTACGAGCAGTACTTC. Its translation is CASSHVTDRGSYEQYF.

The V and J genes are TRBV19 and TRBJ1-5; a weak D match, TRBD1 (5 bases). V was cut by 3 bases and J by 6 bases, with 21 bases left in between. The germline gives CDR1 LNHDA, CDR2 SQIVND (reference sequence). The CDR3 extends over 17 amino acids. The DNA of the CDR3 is TGTGCCAGTAGTATCCAGGGTAGCGGATTGTGGGGTCAGCCCCAGCATTTT. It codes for CASSIQGSGLWGQPQHF.

CDR3 in amino acids: CASSQSYSGRAQPQHF. The DNA of the CDR3 is TGCGCCAGCAGTCAATCTTATTCGGGCAGGGCCCAGCCCCAGCATTTT. This sequence joins TRBV23-1 and TRBJ1-5, with a tentative D call TRBD1 (5 bases). TRBV23-1 is marked as an open reading frame, function uncertain. Trimming removed 0 bases at V and 7 bases at J, with 16 bases between. The CDR3 extends over 16 amino acids.

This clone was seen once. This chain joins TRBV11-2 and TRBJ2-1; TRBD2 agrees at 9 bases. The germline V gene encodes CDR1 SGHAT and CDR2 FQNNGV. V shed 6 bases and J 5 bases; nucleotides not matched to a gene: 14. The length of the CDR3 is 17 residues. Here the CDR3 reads CASRSLVSGSSDNEQFF. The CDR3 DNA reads TGTGCCAGCAGAAGCCTAGTTAGCGGGAGCTCAGACAATGAGCAGTTCTTC.

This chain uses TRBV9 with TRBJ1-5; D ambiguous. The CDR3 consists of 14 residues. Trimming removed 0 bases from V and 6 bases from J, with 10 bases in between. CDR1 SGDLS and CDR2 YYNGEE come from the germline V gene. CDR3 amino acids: CASSVAGLGQPQHF. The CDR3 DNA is TGTGCCAGCAGCGTAGCGGGTTTAGGTCAGCCCCAGCATTTT.

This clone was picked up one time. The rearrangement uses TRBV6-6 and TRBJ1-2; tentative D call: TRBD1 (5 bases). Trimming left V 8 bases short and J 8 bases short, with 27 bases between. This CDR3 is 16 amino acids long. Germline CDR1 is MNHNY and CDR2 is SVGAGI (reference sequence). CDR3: CASEGLTASLLRGYTF. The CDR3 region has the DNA TGTGCCAGCGAAGGGTTGACAGCCAGCCTATTAAGAGGCTACACCTTC.

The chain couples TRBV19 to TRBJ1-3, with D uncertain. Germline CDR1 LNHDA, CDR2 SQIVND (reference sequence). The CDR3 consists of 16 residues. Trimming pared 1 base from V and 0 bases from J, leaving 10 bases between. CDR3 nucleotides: TGTGCCAGTAGTATAGCCATGGGGAGCTCTGGAAACACCATATATTTT. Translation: CASSIAMGSSGNTIYF.

CDR3 sequence (DNA): TGTGCCAGCAGCGGGGTCCTGGTGGAGCAGTTCTTC. Protein: CASSGVLVEQFF. The chain employs TRBV6-4 and TRBJ2-1; weak D call: TRBD2 (5 bases). Germline-derived CDR1 and CDR2 are MRHNA and SNTAGT. The CDR3 covers 12 residues. Between the trimmed V and J ends, which lost 6 bases and 10 bases, there was a span of 13 bases.

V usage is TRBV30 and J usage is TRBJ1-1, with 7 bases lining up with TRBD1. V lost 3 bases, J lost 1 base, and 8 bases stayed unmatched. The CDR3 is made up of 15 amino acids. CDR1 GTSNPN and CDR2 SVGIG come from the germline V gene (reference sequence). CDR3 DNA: TGTGCCTGGAGCCGAAGAGGGGGCTGGAACACTGAAGCTTTCTTT. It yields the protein CAWSRRGGWNTEAFF.

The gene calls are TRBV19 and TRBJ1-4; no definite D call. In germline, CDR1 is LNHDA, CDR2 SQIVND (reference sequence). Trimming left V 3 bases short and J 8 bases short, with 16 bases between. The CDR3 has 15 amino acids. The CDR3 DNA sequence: TGTGCCAGTAGTATGGGGTTTGGAGGAGGGGAAAAACTGTTTTTT. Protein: CASSMGFGGGEKLFF.

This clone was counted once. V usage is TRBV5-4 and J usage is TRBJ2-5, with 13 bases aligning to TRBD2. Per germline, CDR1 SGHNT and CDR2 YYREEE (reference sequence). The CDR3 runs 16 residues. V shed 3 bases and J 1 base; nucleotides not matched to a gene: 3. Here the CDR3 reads CASSSGLAGLQETQYF. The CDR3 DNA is TGTGCCAGCAGCTCGGGACTAGCGGGACTCCAAGAGACCCAGTACTTC. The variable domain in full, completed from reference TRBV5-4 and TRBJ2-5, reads ETGVTQSPTHLIKTRGQQVTLRCSSQSGHNTVSWYQQALGQGPQFIFQYYREEENGRGNFPPRFSGLQFPNYSSELNVNALELDDSALYLCASSSGLAGLQETQYFGPGTRLLVL.

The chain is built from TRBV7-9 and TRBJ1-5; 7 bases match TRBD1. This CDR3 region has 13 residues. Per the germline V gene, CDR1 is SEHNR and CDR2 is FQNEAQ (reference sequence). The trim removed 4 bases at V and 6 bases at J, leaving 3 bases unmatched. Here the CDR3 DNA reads TGTGCCAGCAGCTCAGGGGGTTTTCAGCCCCAGCATTTT. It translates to CASSSGGFQPQHF.

The CDR3 DNA reads TGTGCCAGTAGTATTAGCTCGGGAGATGAGCAGTTCTTC. Protein: CASSISSGDEQFF. The J gene is TRBJ2-1, the V gene TRBV19, with D possibly TRBD2 on 6 matching bases. Looked up from germline, CDR1 is LNHDA and CDR2 is SQIVND (reference sequence). Deletions cut 3 bases from V and 8 bases from J, with 11 bases between. The CDR3 has 13 amino acids. Combining the CDR3 with reference TRBV19 and TRBJ2-1 gives the whole variable domain DGGITQSPKYLFRKEGQNVTLSCEQNLNHDAMYWYRQDPGQGLRLIYYSQIVNDFQKGDIAEGYSVSREKKESFPLTVTSAQKNPTAFYLCASSISSGDEQFFGPGTRLTVL.

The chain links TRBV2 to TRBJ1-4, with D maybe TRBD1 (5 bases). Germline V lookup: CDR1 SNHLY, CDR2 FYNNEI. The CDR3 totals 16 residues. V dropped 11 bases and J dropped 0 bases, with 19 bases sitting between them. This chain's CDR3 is CAGSYRQPATNEKLFF. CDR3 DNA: TGTGCCGGGTCGTACAGGCAGCCTGCAACTAATGAAAAACTGTTTTTT. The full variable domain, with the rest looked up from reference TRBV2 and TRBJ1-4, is EPEVTQTPSHQVTQMGQEVILRCVPISNHLYFYWYRQILGQKVEFLVSFYNNEISEKSEIFDDQFSVERPDGSNFTLKIRSTKLEDSAMYFCAGSYRQPATNEKLFFGSGTQLSVL.

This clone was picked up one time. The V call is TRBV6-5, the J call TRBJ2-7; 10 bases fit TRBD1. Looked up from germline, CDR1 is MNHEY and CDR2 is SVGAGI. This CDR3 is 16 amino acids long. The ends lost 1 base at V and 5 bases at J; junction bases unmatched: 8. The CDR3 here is CASSYYLPGQGHEQYF. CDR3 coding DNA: TGTGCCAGCAGTTACTACCTCCCGGGACAGGGGCACGAGCAGTACTTC.